This T cell receptor beta chain was found in a study of blood T cell repertoires in COVID-19. Per germline, CDR1 MDHEN and CDR2 SYDVKM. CDR3 size: 12 residues. V lost 2 bases, J lost 8 bases, and 9 bases lay in between. Original methodology: Amplification of reference gene primers provided the estimated nucleated cell counts. The protocol was immunoSEQ multiplex PCR, while the TCRdb copy is restricted to in-frame clones and leaves out a portion. Clone size and V and J calls were adopted from that table, with D and trimming inferred from the DNA. This repertoire shows 200,000 to 250,000 clones, 86% found once; its top ten account for roughly 2%.

Specimen: PBMCs or T cells enriched from blood (not recorded which). This TCR came from a woman in her 50s who had recovered from COVID-19. The rearrangement links TRBV28 to TRBJ1-1; no firm D call. CDR3 in DNA: TGTGCCAGCAGTTTACTTGTCACAGAAGCTTTCTTT. Translating it yields CASSLLVTEAFF.